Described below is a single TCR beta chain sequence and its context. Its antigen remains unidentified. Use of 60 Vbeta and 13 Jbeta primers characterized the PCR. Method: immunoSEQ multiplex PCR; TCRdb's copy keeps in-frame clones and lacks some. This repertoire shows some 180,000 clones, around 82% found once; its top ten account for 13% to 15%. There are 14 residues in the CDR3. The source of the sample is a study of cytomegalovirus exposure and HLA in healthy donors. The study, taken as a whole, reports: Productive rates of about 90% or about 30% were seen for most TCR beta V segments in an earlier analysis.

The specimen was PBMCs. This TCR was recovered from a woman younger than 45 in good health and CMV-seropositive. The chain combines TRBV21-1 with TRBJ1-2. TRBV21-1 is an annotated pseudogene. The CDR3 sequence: CASSAGALNYGYTF. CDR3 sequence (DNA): TGTGCCAGCAGCGCGGGGGCCCTTAACTATGGCTACACCTTC.